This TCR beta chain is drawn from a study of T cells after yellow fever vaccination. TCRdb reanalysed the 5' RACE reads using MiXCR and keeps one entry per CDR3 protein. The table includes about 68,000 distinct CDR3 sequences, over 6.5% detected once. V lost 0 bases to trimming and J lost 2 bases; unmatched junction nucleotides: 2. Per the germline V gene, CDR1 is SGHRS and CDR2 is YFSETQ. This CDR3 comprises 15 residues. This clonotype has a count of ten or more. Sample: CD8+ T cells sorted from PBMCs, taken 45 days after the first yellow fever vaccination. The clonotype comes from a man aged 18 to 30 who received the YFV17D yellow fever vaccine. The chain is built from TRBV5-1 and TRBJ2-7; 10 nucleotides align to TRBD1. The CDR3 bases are TGCGCCAGCAGCTTGGTTGGGACAGGGGCCTACGAGCAGTACTTC. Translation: CASSLVGTGAYEQYF.